The next 30 T cell receptor beta chains were all read from a single sample in a study of regulatory T cells in long-lasting Graves disease. Time point here: persistent/refractory GD, antithyroid drugs over 5 years with positive TRAb. PBMCs provided the RNA from which the TCR library was made. In building TCR beta libraries, iRepertoire HTBI primers were used together with Arm-PCR of CDR3 regions. TCRdb re-called the multiplex PCR reads with MiXCR, one entry per CDR3 protein. The table shows under 500,000 distinct CDR3 sequences, with 20% occurring only once. The sample in question was peripheral blood mononuclear cells (PBMCs), obtained when the disease was refractory, from a patient treated with antithyroid drugs. These receptors all stem from a female donor with Graves disease.

The chain joins TRBV24-1 to TRBJ2-3; D not resolved. The germline V gene has CDR1 KGHDR and CDR2 SFDVKD. The germline V and J ends were trimmed by 9 bases and 2 bases, with 17 bases remaining between them. The CDR3 covers 15 residues. The CDR3 loop is CATARGRTTTDTQYF. CDR3 nucleotide sequence: TGTGCCACCGCCCGAGGCCGTACTACCACAGATACGCAGTATTTT.

A remark on this clonotype: A much larger clone is a single base away; this may be a read error. The chain combines TRBV2 with TRBJ2-7; D perhaps matches TRBD1 (6 bases). Per germline, CDR1 SNHLY and CDR2 FYNNEI. V gave up 6 bases and J gave up 6 bases, with 15 bases separating them. The CDR3 length is 13 residues. CDR3 loop: CASRTIRGCEQYF. The CDR3 nucleotides are TGTGCCAGCAGGACCATCAGGGGCTGCGAGCAGTACTTC.

This clonotype was detected a few times. This chain joins TRBV7-2 and TRBJ1-3; D is uncertain. V was pared by 4 bases and J by 6 bases, with 7 bases between. Per germline, CDR1 SGHTA and CDR2 FQGNSA. The length of the CDR3 is 12 residues. CDR3 region: CASSWTENTIYF. CDR3 DNA sequence: TGTGCCAGCAGCTGGACGGAAAACACCATATATTTT.

The chain couples TRBV11-1 to TRBJ1-2; no reliable D call. The CDR3 is made up of 15 amino acids. Per germline, CDR1 SGHAT and CDR2 FQDESV (reference sequence). The V end was cut by 1 base, the J end by 2 bases, with 11 bases between. Here the CDR3 reads CASSLEAGRNYGYTF. DNA for the CDR3: TGTGCCAGCAGCTTAGAGGCAGGCAGAAACTATGGCTACACCTTC. Full variable domain (outside the CDR3, taken from reference TRBV11-1 and TRBJ1-2): EAEVAQSPRYKITEKSQAVAFWCDPISGHATLYWYRQILGQGPELLVQFQDESVVDDSQLPKDRFSAERLKGVDSTLKIQPAELGDSAMYLCASSLEAGRNYGYTFGSGTRLTVV.

This clonotype was seen only a few times. The chain uses TRBV30 and TRBJ1-5; D is unresolved. The CDR3 contains 13 residues. The V gene's germline CDR1 is GTSNPN and CDR2 SVGIG (reference sequence). Deletions cut 2 bases from V and 5 bases from J, with 10 bases between. The CDR3 DNA reads as TGTGCCTGGAGTAGGTCTGCGGATCAGCCCCAGCATTTT. As protein: CAWSRSADQPQHF.

The genes are TRBV7-2 and TRBJ2-7, with D maybe TRBD2 (6 bases). Germline V gene lookup returns CDR1 SGHTA and CDR2 FQGNSA. The V end was cut by 5 bases, the J end by 3 bases, with 11 bases between. The CDR3 runs 13 residues. The CDR3 spells CASSMEGLYEQYF. CDR3 sequence (DNA): TGTGCCAGCAGCATGGAGGGACTCTACGAGCAGTACTTC.

The chain combines TRBV5-1 with TRBJ2-2; 7 bases are a match to TRBD2. CDR1 and CDR2 (germline): SGHRS, YFSETQ. J was trimmed by 2 bases and V by 5 bases; bases with no gene match: 9. The CDR3 length is 16 residues. For the CDR3, the DNA is TGCGCCAGCAGTACCCTCAGCGGGGTAAACACCGGGGAGCTGTTTTTT. This gives the protein CASSTLSGVNTGELFF.

This clonotype was observed at least ten times. The chain has TRBV20-1 and TRBJ2-5; 8 bases fit TRBD1. V trimming: 0 bases; J trimming: 5 bases; junction bases outside the gene matches: 5. Germline-derived CDR1 and CDR2 are DFQATT and SNEGSKA (reference sequence). There are 14 residues in the CDR3. The chain's CDR3 is CSARDGRGHETQYF. DNA of the CDR3: TGCAGTGCTAGAGACGGCAGGGGGCACGAGACCCAGTACTTC.

Only a few counts were recorded for this clonotype. The chain carries TRBV11-2 and TRBJ2-7; 9 nucleotides match TRBD1. The germline V gene encodes CDR1 SGHAT and CDR2 FQNNGV. The CDR3 runs 15 residues. Trimming cost V 9 bases and J 6 bases; bases outside gene matches: 15. CDR3 DNA: TGTGCCAGTAAGCGGGGTATCGGGACAGGGTCCGAGCAGTACTTC. Translating gives CASKRGIGTGSEQYF.

The chain joins TRBV20-1 to TRBJ2-7; D call uncertain. This CDR3 is 12 amino acids long. The V end lost 3 bases, the J end lost 2 bases, and 8 bases lay between the germline ends. Germline CDR1 and CDR2: DFQATT and SNEGSKA (reference sequence). The chain's CDR3 is CSARTDTYEQYF. As DNA, the CDR3 is TGCAGTGCTAGGACGGATACCTACGAGCAGTACTTC.

The chain carries TRBV5-4 and TRBJ1-5; no firm D call. Germline-derived CDR1 and CDR2 are SGHNT and YYREEE (reference sequence). This CDR3 spans 14 amino acids. Trimming left V 4 bases short and J 4 bases short, with 12 bases between. CDR3 amino acids: CASSPRPGNQPQHF. The CDR3, as DNA: TGTGCCAGCAGCCCTCGGCCTGGGAATCAGCCCCAGCATTTT.

This clonotype was counted ten times or more. This rearrangement joins TRBV11-2 to TRBJ2-7, with D hard to call. CDR3 length equals 11 residues. Trimming removed 5 bases at V and 2 bases at J, with 4 bases between. From germline, CDR1 is SGHAT and CDR2 FQNNGV. CDR3 sequence reads: CASSTTYEQYF. In DNA form, the CDR3 reads TGTGCCAGCAGCACTACCTACGAGCAGTACTTC.

A note on this clonotype: The CDR3 carries no conserved terminal phenylalanine or tryptophan, so it likely arises from a read error. DNA of the CDR3: TGTGCCAGCTCCACTGCGGGCAATCAGCCCCAGCATTCT. Translation: CASSTAGNQPQHS. The chain couples TRBV18 to TRBJ1-5; D ambiguous. Trimming shortened V by 6 bases and J by 2 bases, and 8 bases separated the two germline ends. CDR1 and CDR2 from the germline V gene are KGHSH and LQKENI. This CDR3 has 13 residues.

This clonotype was seen repeatedly, ten times or more. The V and J genes are TRBV27 and TRBJ1-2; 9 nucleotides line up with TRBD1. Germline values: CDR1 MNHEY, CDR2 SMNVEV (reference sequence). Trimming removed 6 bases from V and 3 bases from J; junction bases left unmatched: 14. The CDR3 has 17 residues. CDR3 in amino acids: CASSPRQGELPHYGYTF. Here the CDR3 DNA reads TGTGCCAGCAGCCCGAGACAGGGGGAACTACCACACTATGGCTACACCTTC.

The chain employs TRBV20-1 and TRBJ2-7, with unresolved D. Germline loops: CDR1 DFQATT, CDR2 SNEGSKA (reference sequence). CDR3 length: 13 amino acids. Deletions cut 5 bases from V and 1 base from J, with 12 bases between. CDR3 region: CSARGTSSYEQYF. The CDR3 DNA sequence: TGCAGTGCTCGAGGCACTTCGTCCTACGAGCAGTACTTC.

This clonotype occurred many times. The V and J genes are TRBV7-2 and TRBJ2-7; 10 nucleotides agree with TRBD1. The J segment lost 4 bases and the V segment lost 2 bases, leaving 5 bases of the junction unmatched. This CDR3 has 15 amino acids. Germline CDR1 SGHTA, CDR2 FQGNSA. In DNA form, the CDR3 reads TGTGCCAGCAGCTTAAGGGACAGGGGCTTATACGAGCAGTACTTC. This translates into CASSLRDRGLYEQYF.

At least ten counts were recorded for this clonotype. V usage is TRBV29-1 and J usage is TRBJ1-1, with D uncertain. Germline V gene lookup returns CDR1 SQVTM and CDR2 ANQGSEA. With 4 bases removed from V and 0 bases from J, the gap between germline ends came to 9 bases. There are 13 residues in the CDR3. The CDR3 DNA reads as TGCAGCGTTGGAAGGCTCATGAACACTGAAGCTTTCTTT. Translated, it gives CSVGRLMNTEAFF.

This chain uses TRBV5-1 with TRBJ1-1; unclear D gene. The CDR3 is 13 amino acids. V was trimmed by 0 bases and J by 10 bases, leaving 13 bases between them. CDR1 and CDR2 (germline): SGHRS, YFSETQ. This CDR3 reads CASSLGLGRSAFF. In DNA, the CDR3 is TGCGCCAGCAGCTTGGGTTTAGGCAGATCAGCTTTCTTT.

This clonotype has a count of ten or more. This rearrangement joins TRBV6-1 to TRBJ2-7; D gene unclear. The V end lost 9 bases, the J end lost 4 bases, and 7 bases lay between the germline ends. The CDR3 contains 10 residues. The germline V gene encodes CDR1 MNHNS and CDR2 SASEGT. The CDR3 reads CASMGYEQYF. In nucleotides, the CDR3 is TGTGCCAGTATGGGTTACGAGCAGTACTTC.

Only a few counts were recorded for this clonotype. The rearrangement joins TRBV6-1 to TRBJ1-2, with D perhaps TRBD1 (5 bases). Germline V gene data show CDR1 as MNHNS and CDR2 as SASEGT. V was pared by 5 bases and J by 8 bases, with 12 bases between. The CDR3 is 12 amino acids. CDR3 in amino acids: CASSQGQAGYTF. DNA of the CDR3: TGTGCCAGCAGTCAGGGTCAAGCGGGCTACACCTTC.

In this sample, this clonotype turned up many times. The V and J genes are TRBV3-1 and TRBJ1-1; D is undetermined. V was cut by 0 bases and J by 3 bases, with 14 bases left in between. Looked up from germline, CDR1 is LGHDT and CDR2 is YNNKEL (reference sequence). There are 16 residues in the CDR3. CDR3 DNA sequence: TGTGCCAGCAGCCAAGATCGGCTCCGAAGGCACACTGAAGCTTTCTTT. It is translated as CASSQDRLRRHTEAFF.

V gene TRBV9 combines with J gene TRBJ1-2, with a possible D match to TRBD1 (6 bases). The CDR3 has 14 residues. V lost 4 bases to trimming and J lost 4 bases, with 14 bases between them. Per the germline V gene, CDR1 is SGDLS and CDR2 is YYNGEE. The DNA of the CDR3 is TGTGCCAGCAGCCCCAGGGGAACCGTCTATGGCTACACCTTC. Residues: CASSPRGTVYGYTF. The variable domain in full, with the rest retrieved from reference TRBV9 and TRBJ1-2, is DSGVTQTPKHLITATGQRVTLRCSPRSGDLSVYWYQQSLDQGLQFLIQYYNGEERAKGNILERFSAQQFPDLHSELNLSSLELGDSALYFCASSPRGTVYGYTFGSGTRLTVV.

This clonotype was seen ten or more times. This chain links TRBV12-3 or TRBV12-4 with TRBJ1-1; D perhaps matches TRBD1 (5 bases). This CDR3 comprises 13 residues. V dropped 6 bases and J dropped 5 bases, with 13 bases sitting between them. CDR3 bases: TGTGCCAGCAGGTACAGGTTGAGTACTGAAGCTTTCTTT. Encoded protein: CASRYRLSTEAFF.

A few counts support this clonotype. This chain joins TRBV15 and TRBJ1-6, with D unresolved. Trimming took 9 bases from V and 6 from J, leaving 12 bases between them. The CDR3 consists of 13 residues. In germline, CDR1 is LNHNV, CDR2 YYDKDF (reference sequence). CDR3 sequence (DNA): TGTGCCACTCAAGATGGGTCTAATTCACCCCTCCACTTT. Its protein product is CATQDGSNSPLHF.

The V gene is TRBV7-2, the J gene TRBJ2-1, with TRBD2 identical over 16 bases. CDR1 and CDR2 from the germline V gene are SGHTA and FQGNSA. This CDR3 comprises 19 residues. V was clipped by 5 bases and J by 0 bases; unmatched bases: 7. Written as DNA, the CDR3 is TGTGCCAGCAGCACCCCGGGACTAGCGGGAGGGAGCTCCTACAATGAGCAGTTCTTC. It codes for CASSTPGLAGGSSYNEQFF. Based on the CDR3 plus reference TRBV7-2 and TRBJ2-1, the full variable domain is GAGVSQSPSNKVTEKGKDVELRCDPISGHTALYWYRQSLGQGLEFLIYFQGNSAPDKSGLPSDRFSAERTGGSVSTLTIQRTQQEDSAVYLCASSTPGLAGGSSYNEQFFGPGTRLTVL.

The V call is TRBV2, the J call TRBJ1-1; D gene ambiguous. CDR1 is SNHLY and CDR2 is FYNNEI in the germline V gene. The ends were cut back, 4 bases at V and 7 bases at J, with 19 bases in the middle. CDR3 size: 15 residues. The CDR3 DNA reads TGTGCCAGCAGTGTCTTGGGTACGGCGGGGAATGAAGCTTTCTTT. Protein sequence: CASSVLGTAGNEAFF.

V is TRBV28 and J is TRBJ2-3; D is uncertain. Looked up from germline, CDR1 is MDHEN and CDR2 is SYDVKM. Trimming shortened V by 3 bases and J by 4 bases, and 5 bases separated the two germline ends. The CDR3 is 12 residues long. Written as DNA, the CDR3 is TGTGCCAGCAGTTTTCGGCCAGATACGCAGTATTTT. Encoded protein: CASSFRPDTQYF. Drawing the rest from reference TRBV28 and TRBJ2-3, the complete variable domain is DVKVTQSSRYLVKRTGEKVFLECVQDMDHENMFWYRQDPGLGLRLIYFSYDVKMKEKGDIPEGYSVSREKKERFSLILESASTNQTSMYLCASSFRPDTQYFGPGTRLTVL.

V and J are TRBV7-2 and TRBJ2-7, with a possible D match to TRBD2 (6 bases). V was pared by 5 bases and J by 7 bases, with 24 bases between. Germline CDR1 SGHTA, CDR2 FQGNSA. The CDR3 is made up of 16 amino acids. The CDR3 DNA is TGTGCCAGCAGCCCACGACTCCCACGGGCGGGGCAAGAGCAGTACTTC. As protein: CASSPRLPRAGQEQYF.

This clonotype has ten or more counts. This chain connects TRBV20-1 to TRBJ2-7; D not resolved. Trimming took off 0 bases at V and 3 bases at J, with 3 bases between the two ends. CDR1 is DFQATT and CDR2 is SNEGSKA in the germline V gene (reference sequence). CDR3 length: 11 residues. DNA of the CDR3: TGCAGTGCTAGAGAAGGCTACGAGCAGTACTTC. Residues: CSAREGYEQYF.

This clonotype was seen more than once but under ten times. CDR3 coding DNA: TGCGCCAGCAGCCGTCTGGGGGAGACTGAAGCTTTCTTT. It encodes CASSRLGETEAFF. V usage is TRBV4-1 and J usage is TRBJ1-1, with a tentative D call TRBD1 (5 bases). The CDR3 has 13 residues. V shed 4 bases and J shed 5 bases, with 11 bases lying between them. Germline V gene sequence: CDR1 MGHRA, CDR2 YSYEKL.